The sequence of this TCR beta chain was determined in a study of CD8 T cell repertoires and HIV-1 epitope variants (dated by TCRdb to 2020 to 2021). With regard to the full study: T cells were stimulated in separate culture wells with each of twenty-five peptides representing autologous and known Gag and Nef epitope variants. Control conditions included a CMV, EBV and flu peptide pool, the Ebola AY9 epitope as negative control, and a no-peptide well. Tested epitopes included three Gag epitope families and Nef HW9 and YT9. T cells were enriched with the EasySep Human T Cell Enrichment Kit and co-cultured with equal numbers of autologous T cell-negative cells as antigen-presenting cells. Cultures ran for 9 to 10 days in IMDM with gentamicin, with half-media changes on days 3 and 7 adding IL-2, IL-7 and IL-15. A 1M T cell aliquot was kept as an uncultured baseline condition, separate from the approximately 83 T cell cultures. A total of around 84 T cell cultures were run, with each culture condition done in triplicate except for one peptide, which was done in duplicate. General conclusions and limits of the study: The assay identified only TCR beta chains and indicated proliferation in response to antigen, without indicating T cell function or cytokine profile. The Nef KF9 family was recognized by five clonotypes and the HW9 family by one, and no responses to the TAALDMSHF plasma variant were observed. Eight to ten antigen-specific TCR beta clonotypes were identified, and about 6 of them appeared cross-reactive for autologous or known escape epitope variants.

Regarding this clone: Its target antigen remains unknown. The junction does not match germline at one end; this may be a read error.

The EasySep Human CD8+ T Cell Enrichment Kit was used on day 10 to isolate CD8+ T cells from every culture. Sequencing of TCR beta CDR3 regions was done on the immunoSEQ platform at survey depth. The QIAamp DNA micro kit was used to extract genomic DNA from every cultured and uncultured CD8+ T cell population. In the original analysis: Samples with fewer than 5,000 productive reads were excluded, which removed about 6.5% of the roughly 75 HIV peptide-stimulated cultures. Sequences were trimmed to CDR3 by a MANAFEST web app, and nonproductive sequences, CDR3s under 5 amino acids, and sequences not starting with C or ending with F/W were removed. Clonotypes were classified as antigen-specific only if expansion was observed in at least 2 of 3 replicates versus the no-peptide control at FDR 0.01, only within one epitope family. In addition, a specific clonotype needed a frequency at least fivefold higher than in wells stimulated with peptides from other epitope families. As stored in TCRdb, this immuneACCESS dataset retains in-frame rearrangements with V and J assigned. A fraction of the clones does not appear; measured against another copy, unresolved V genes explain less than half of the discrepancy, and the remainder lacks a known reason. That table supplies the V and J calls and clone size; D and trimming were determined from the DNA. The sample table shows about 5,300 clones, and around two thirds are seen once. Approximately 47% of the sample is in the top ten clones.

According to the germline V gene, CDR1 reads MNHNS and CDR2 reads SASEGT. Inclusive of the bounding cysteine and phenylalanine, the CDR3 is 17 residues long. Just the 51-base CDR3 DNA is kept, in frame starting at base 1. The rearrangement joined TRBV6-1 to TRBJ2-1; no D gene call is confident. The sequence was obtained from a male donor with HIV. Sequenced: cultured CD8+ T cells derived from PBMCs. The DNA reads TGTGCCAGCAGCGAAGTCCCCGGGCGCTTAGCCTACAATGAGCAGTTCTTC. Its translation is CASSEVPGRLAYNEQFF.